This section outlines one T cell receptor beta chain sequence together with its context. Germline CDR1 LGHNT, CDR2 FRNRAP. Trimming took off 7 bases at V and 0 bases at J, with 7 bases between the two ends. The CDR3 runs to 13 residues. Profiling relied on immunoSEQ multiplex PCR, and the TCRdb table lists in-frame clones only, not all of them. The sample carries about a million clones, 76% recorded once. This entry belongs to a study of shared clonotypes between healthy human individuals. Sequencing used memory CD4+ T cells sorted from blood. The sample's subset: CD45RA-negative fraction. The sequence was collected from a man between 18 and 29 years old in good health. This chain connects TRBV12-5 to TRBJ1-5; D remains ambiguous. CDR3 in DNA: TGTGCTAGTGTTACGGATAGCAATCAGCCCCAGCATTTT. Translation: CASVTDSNQPQHF.